This T cell receptor beta chain was obtained from a study of shared clonotypes between healthy human individuals. It was about 180 ng DNA, 25,000 to 35,000 T cell genomes, that sorted-subset replicate PCRs used. Original data processing: ImmunoSEQ yielded junction-only sequences lacking quality scores, so filtering differed. TCRdb keeps only in-frame clones here, not all; method: immunoSEQ multiplex PCR. Clone size and the V and J calls come from that table; the DNA yielded D and trimming. The sample has about 1,800,000 clones, around 96% seen once. V was cut by 2 bases and J by 5 bases, with 12 bases left in between. The CDR3 totals 14 residues. Germline CDR1 reads SEHNR; CDR2 reads FQNEAQ (reference sequence). CD8 cells classed as naive were CD45RO-negative and positively selected for CCR7, excluding terminally differentiated effector memory CD45RA+ cells.

The TCR was taken from a man between 18 and 29 years old in good health. The chain couples TRBV7-9 to TRBJ1-1; tentative D call: TRBD1 (5 bases). What was sequenced was naive CD8+ T cells sorted from blood. DNA for the CDR3: TGTGCCAGCAGCTTAACGGGGCTTGGGACTGAAGCTTTCTTT. This sequence encodes CASSLTGLGTEAFF.